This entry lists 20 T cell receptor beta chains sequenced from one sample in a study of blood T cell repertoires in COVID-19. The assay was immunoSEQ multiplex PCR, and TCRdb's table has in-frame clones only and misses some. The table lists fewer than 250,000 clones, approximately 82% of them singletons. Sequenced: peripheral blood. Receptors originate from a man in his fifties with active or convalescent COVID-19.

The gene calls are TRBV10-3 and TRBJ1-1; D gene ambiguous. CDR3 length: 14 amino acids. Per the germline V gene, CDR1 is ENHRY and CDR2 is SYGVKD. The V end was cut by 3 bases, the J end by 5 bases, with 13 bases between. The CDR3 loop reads CAISDRGLGTEAFF. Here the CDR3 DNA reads TGTGCCATCAGTGACAGAGGGTTGGGTACTGAAGCTTTCTTT.

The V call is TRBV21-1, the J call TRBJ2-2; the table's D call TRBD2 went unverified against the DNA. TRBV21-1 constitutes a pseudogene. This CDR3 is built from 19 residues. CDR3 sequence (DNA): TGTGCCAGCAGTCAAGAGGGACTAGCGGGAGTTGTCGACACCGGGGAGCTGTTTTTT. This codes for CASSQEGLAGVVDTGELFF.

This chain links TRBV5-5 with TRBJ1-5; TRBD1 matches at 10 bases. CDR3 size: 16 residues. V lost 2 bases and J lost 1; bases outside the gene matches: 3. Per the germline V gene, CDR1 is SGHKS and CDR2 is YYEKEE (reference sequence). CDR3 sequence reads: CASSLRTGGSNQPQHF. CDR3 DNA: TGTGCCAGCAGCTTACGGACAGGGGGAAGCAATCAGCCCCAGCATTTT.

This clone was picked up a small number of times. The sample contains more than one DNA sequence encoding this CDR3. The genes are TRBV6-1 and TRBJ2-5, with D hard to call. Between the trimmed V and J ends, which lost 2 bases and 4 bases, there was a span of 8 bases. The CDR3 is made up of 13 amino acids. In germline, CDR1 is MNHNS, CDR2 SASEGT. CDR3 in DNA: TGTGCCAGCAGTGAACGACGCGGAGAGACCCAGTACTTC. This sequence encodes CASSERRGETQYF.

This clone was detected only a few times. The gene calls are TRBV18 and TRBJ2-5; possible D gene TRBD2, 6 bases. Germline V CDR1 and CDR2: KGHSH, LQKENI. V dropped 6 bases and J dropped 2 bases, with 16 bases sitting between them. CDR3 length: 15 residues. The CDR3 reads CASSRNGGSQETQYF. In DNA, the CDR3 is TGTGCCAGCTCGCGGAACGGGGGTTCACAAGAGACCCAGTACTTC. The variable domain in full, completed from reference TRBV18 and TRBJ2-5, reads NAGVMQNPRHLVRRRGQEARLRCSPMKGHSHVYWYRQLPEEGLKFMVYLQKENIIDESGMPKERFSAEFPKEGPSILRIQQVVRGDSAAYFCASSRNGGSQETQYFGPGTRLLVL.

As DNA, the CDR3 is TGTGCCAGCAGCCGATCAACTAGCACAGATACGCAGTATTTT. Its translation: CASSRSTSTDTQYF. V is TRBV2 and J is TRBJ2-3; D gene unclear. V was pared by 6 bases and J by 0 bases, with 10 bases between. Germline V gene sequence: CDR1 SNHLY, CDR2 FYNNEI. The CDR3 is 14 amino acids. Looking up the rest from reference TRBV2 and TRBJ2-3 gives the full variable domain: EPEVTQTPSHQVTQMGQEVILRCVPISNHLYFYWYRQILGQKVEFLVSFYNNEISEKSEIFDDQFSVERPDGSNFTLKIRSTKLEDSAMYFCASSRSTSTDTQYFGPGTRLTVL.

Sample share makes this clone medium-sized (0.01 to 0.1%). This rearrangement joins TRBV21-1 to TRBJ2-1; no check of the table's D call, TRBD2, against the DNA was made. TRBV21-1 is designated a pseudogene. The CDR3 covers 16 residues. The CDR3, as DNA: TGTGCCAGCAGCAATAGAACCGGGTCCGGAGACAATGAGCAGTTCTTC. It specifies CASSNRTGSGDNEQFF.

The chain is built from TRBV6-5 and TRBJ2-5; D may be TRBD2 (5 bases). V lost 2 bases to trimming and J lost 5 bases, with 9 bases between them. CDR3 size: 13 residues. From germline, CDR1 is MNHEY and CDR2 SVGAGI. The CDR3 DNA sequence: TGTGCCAGCAGTTACGACTACCGGGAGACCCAGTACTTC. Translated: CASSYDYRETQYF.

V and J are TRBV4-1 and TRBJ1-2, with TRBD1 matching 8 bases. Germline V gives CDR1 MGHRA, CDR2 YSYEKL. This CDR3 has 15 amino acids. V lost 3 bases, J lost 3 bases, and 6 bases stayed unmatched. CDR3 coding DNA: TGCGCCAGCAGCCAGGACAGGGCTTTGGACTATGGCTACACCTTC. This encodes CASSQDRALDYGYTF.

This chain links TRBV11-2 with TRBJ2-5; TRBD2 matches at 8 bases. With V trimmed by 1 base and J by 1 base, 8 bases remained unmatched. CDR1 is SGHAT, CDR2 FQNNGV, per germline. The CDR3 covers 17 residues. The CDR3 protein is CASSLVGRGVLQETQYF. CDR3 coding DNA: TGTGCCAGCAGCTTAGTGGGGCGGGGGGTCCTCCAAGAGACCCAGTACTTC.

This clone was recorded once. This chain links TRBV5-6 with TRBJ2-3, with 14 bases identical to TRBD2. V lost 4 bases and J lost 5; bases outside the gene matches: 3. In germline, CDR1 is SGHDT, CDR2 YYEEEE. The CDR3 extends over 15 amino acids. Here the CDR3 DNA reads TGTGCCAGCAGCCCCGGACTAGCGGGGGGAGATACGCAGTATTTT. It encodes CASSPGLAGGDTQYF.

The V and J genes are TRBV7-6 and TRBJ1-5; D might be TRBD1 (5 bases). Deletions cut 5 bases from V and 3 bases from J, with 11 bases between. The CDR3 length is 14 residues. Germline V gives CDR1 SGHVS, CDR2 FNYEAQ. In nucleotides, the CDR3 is TGTGCCAGCAGCGAAGGGACTTACAATCAGCCCCAGCATTTT. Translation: CASSEGTYNQPQHF.

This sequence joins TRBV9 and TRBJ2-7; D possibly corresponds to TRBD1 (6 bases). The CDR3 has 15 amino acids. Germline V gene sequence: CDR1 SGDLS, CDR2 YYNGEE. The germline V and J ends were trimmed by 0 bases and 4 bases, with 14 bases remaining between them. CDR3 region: CASSVDGTRAYEQYF. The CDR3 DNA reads TGTGCCAGCAGCGTAGACGGGACACGGGCTTACGAGCAGTACTTC.

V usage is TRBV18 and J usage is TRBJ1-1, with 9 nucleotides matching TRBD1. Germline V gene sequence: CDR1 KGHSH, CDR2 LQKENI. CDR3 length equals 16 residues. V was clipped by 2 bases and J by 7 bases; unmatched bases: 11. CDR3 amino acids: CASSPSVVQGAHEAFF. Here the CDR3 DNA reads TGTGCCAGCTCACCATCAGTGGTACAGGGGGCGCATGAAGCTTTCTTT.

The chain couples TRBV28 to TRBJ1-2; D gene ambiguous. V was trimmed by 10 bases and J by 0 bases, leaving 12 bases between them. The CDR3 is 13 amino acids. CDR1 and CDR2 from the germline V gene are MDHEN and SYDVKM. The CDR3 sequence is CAIQDFSNYGYTF. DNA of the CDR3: TGTGCCATCCAGGATTTTTCTAACTATGGCTACACCTTC.

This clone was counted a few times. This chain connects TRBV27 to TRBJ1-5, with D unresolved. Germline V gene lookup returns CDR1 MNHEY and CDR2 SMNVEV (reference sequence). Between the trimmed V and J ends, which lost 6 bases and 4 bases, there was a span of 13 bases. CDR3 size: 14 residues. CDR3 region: CASSQRAYNQPQHF. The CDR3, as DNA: TGTGCCAGCAGCCAACGAGCGTATAATCAGCCCCAGCATTTT.

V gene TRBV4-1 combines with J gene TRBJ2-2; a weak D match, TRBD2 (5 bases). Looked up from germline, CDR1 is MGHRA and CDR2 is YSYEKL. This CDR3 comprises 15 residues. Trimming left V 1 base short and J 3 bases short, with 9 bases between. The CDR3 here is CASSQAGIHTGELFF. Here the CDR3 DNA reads TGCGCCAGCAGCCAAGCGGGGATCCACACCGGGGAGCTGTTTTTT.

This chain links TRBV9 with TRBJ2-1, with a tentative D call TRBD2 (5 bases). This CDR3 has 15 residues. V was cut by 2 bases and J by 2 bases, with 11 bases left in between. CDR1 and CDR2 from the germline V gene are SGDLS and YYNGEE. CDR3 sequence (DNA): TGTGCCAGCAGCGTCCGGCGGGTCACCTACAATGAGCAGTTCTTC. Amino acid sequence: CASSVRRVTYNEQFF.

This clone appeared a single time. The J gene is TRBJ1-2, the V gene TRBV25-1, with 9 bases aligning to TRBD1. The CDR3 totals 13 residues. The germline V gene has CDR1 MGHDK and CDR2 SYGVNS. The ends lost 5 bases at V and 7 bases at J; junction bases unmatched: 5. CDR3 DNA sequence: TGTGCCAGCAGTCCGGGACAGGGATTTGGCTACACCTTC. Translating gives CASSPGQGFGYTF.

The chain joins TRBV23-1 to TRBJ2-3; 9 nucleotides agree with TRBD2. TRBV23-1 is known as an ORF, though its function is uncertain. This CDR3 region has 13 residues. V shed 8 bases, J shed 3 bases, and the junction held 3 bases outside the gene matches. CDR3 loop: CASASGGTDTQYF. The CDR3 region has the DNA TGCGCCAGCGCAAGCGGGGGGACAGATACGCAGTATTTT.